These T cell receptor beta chains were read from a single sample in a study of cytomegalovirus exposure and HLA in healthy donors. The protocol was immunoSEQ multiplex PCR, while the TCRdb copy is restricted to in-frame clones and leaves out a portion. Among around 150,000 clones, around 65% were seen once, and the ten largest hold 6.5%. The sequenced sample was PBMCs. The receptor set was obtained from a woman aged 60-70 years in good health and CMV-seronegative. CDR3s include the opening cysteine and the closing phenylalanine or tryptophan. The D gene is left open where the match is weak. Rows give clone size only sometimes, using once, few, many, or a class for an expanded clone.

cdr3_nt: TGCGCCAGCAGCACCAACCGGGACTACACCTACGAGCAGTACTTC
cdr3_aa: CASSTNRDYTYEQYF
d_call: TRBD2
clone_size: NA
j_call: TRBJ2-7
v_call: TRBV5-1

cdr3_nt: TGTGCCAGCAGCCTGAGTAGCGGGGGGCTAAGCACAGATACGCAGTATTTT
cdr3_aa: CASSLSSGGLSTDTQYF
d_call: TRBD2
clone_size: NA
j_call: TRBJ2-3
v_call: TRBV7-8

cdr3_nt: TGTGCCAGCAGTTACGACTACACAGATACGCAGTATTTT
cdr3_aa: CASSYDYTDTQYF
d_call: NA
clone_size: NA
j_call: TRBJ2-3
v_call: TRBV6-6

cdr3_nt: TGTGCCAGCAGCTCCGCCATGAGCGCAGCAGATACGCAGTATTTT
cdr3_aa: CASSSAMSAADTQYF
d_call: NA
clone_size: once
j_call: TRBJ2-3
v_call: TRBV5-4

cdr3_nt: TGTGCCAGCAGTTCGGGGTTGAACACTGAAGCTTTCTTT
cdr3_aa: CASSSGLNTEAFF
d_call: NA
clone_size: NA
j_call: TRBJ1-1
v_call: TRBV27

cdr3_nt: TGTGCCAGCAGAGGCGGACTTGGCTACGAGCAGTACTTC
cdr3_aa: CASRGGLGYEQYF
d_call: NA
clone_size: NA
j_call: TRBJ2-7
v_call: TRBV6-5

cdr3_nt: TGTGCCAGCAGTGTACAAGGGAACACCGGGGAGTTGTTTTTT
cdr3_aa: CASSVQGNTGELFF
d_call: NA
clone_size: NA
j_call: TRBJ2-2
v_call: TRBV25-1

cdr3_nt: TGCGCCAGCAGCTTCAACAGGGCCCCGAACACTGAAGCTTTCTTT
cdr3_aa: CASSFNRAPNTEAFF
d_call: NA
clone_size: NA
j_call: TRBJ1-1
v_call: TRBV5-1

cdr3_nt: TGTGCCAGCAGTGATTTTGGGGGACAGGGCAATCAGCCCCAGCATTTT
cdr3_aa: CASSDFGGQGNQPQHF
d_call: TRBD1
clone_size: NA
j_call: TRBJ1-5
v_call: TRBV2

cdr3_nt: TGTGCCAGCAGGGGGAGCGGACAGCAAAATCAGCCCCAGCATTTT
cdr3_aa: CASRGSGQQNQPQHF
d_call: NA
clone_size: NA
j_call: TRBJ1-5
v_call: TRBV2

cdr3_nt: TGTGCCAGCAGCTTAGTAAACCCTGATACCGCCAGGGCCGCCATTAGCAATCAGCCCCAGCATTTT
cdr3_aa: CASSLVNPDTARAAISNQPQHF
d_call: NA
clone_size: NA
j_call: TRBJ1-5
v_call: TRBV13

cdr3_nt: TGTGCCAGCAGCTCGACAGGGGTAGGGTCCTACAATGAGCAGTTCTTC
cdr3_aa: CASSSTGVGSYNEQFF
d_call: TRBD1
clone_size: NA
j_call: TRBJ2-1
v_call: TRBV5-4

cdr3_nt: TGTGCCAGCAGGAGGGTAACAGGGGCCGGGGAGCTGTTTTTT
cdr3_aa: CASRRVTGAGELFF
d_call: TRBD1
clone_size: NA
j_call: TRBJ2-2
v_call: TRBV2

cdr3_nt: TGCAGCGTTGAGGCAGGGGGCTATGGCTACACCTTC
cdr3_aa: CSVEAGGYGYTF
d_call: TRBD1
clone_size: NA
j_call: TRBJ1-2
v_call: TRBV29-1

cdr3_nt: TGTGCCAGTAGTACCATCACTAGGGATGAGCAGTTCTTC
cdr3_aa: CASSTITRDEQFF
d_call: NA
clone_size: NA
j_call: TRBJ2-1
v_call: TRBV19

cdr3_nt: TGCAGCGTTGATGGGAGGGGCAAGAATGGCTACACCTTC
cdr3_aa: CSVDGRGKNGYTF
d_call: NA
clone_size: NA
j_call: TRBJ1-2
v_call: TRBV29-1

cdr3_nt: TGTGCCAGCAGCCTGCCGGGACAGGGCTTCTATGGCTACACCTTC
cdr3_aa: CASSLPGQGFYGYTF
d_call: TRBD1
clone_size: few
j_call: TRBJ1-2
v_call: TRBV14

cdr3_nt: TGCGCCAGCAGAAACCAGGGGGCCCATAATGAAAAACTGTTTTTT
cdr3_aa: CASRNQGAHNEKLFF
d_call: TRBD1
clone_size: few
j_call: TRBJ1-4
v_call: TRBV5-1

cdr3_nt: TGTGCCAGCAGCGCGGGGCGAAGGGATGAGCAGTTCTTC
cdr3_aa: CASSAGRRDEQFF
d_call: NA
clone_size: NA
j_call: TRBJ2-1
v_call: TRBV5-4

cdr3_nt: TGTGCCATCAGTGAGTCGACAGGGTTCGGGGAAGCTTTCTTT
cdr3_aa: CAISESTGFGEAFF
d_call: TRBD1
clone_size: NA
j_call: TRBJ1-1
v_call: TRBV10-3

cdr3_nt: TGTGCCAGCAAAAAAAGCGGGAGGGCCGCCGGGGAGCTGTTTTTT
cdr3_aa: CASKKSGRAAGELFF
d_call: TRBD2
clone_size: NA
j_call: TRBJ2-2
v_call: TRBV6-5

cdr3_nt: TGTGCCACCAGCAGAATCGGACAAATCATCCCAGATACGCAGTATTTT
cdr3_aa: CATSRIGQIIPDTQYF
d_call: NA
clone_size: NA
j_call: TRBJ2-3
v_call: TRBV15

cdr3_nt: TGTGCCAGCAGCGAACAAGTTGACTCCTACGAGCAGTACTTC
cdr3_aa: CASSEQVDSYEQYF
d_call: NA
clone_size: NA
j_call: TRBJ2-7
v_call: TRBV7-2

cdr3_nt: TGTGCCAGCAGCTTAGTTTCCTACGAGCAGTACTTC
cdr3_aa: CASSLVSYEQYF
d_call: NA
clone_size: NA
j_call: TRBJ2-7
v_call: TRBV5-6

cdr3_nt: TGTGCCATCAAAAAGACTAGCGGGGGGACAGATACGCAGTATTTT
cdr3_aa: CAIKKTSGGTDTQYF
d_call: TRBD2
clone_size: NA
j_call: TRBJ2-3
v_call: TRBV10-3

cdr3_nt: TGTGCCATCAGTGAGTCGGACAGGGCATACAATGAGCAGTTCTTC
cdr3_aa: CAISESDRAYNEQFF
d_call: TRBD1
clone_size: NA
j_call: TRBJ2-1
v_call: TRBV10-3

cdr3_nt: TGTGCCAGCAGCTATGCTGGGACACCGAACACTGAAGCTTTCTTT
cdr3_aa: CASSYAGTPNTEAFF
d_call: NA
clone_size: NA
j_call: TRBJ1-1
v_call: TRBV11-1

cdr3_nt: TGTGCCAGCAAAGACAGGGCTGGAAACACCATATATTTT
cdr3_aa: CASKDRAGNTIYF
d_call: TRBD1
clone_size: NA
j_call: TRBJ1-3
v_call: TRBV6-5

cdr3_nt: TGTGCCAGCAGCTTCGTTCGGGGTGTAAGCGAGCAGTACTTC
cdr3_aa: CASSFVRGVSEQYF
d_call: NA
clone_size: few
j_call: TRBJ2-7
v_call: TRBV5-8

cdr3_nt: TGTGCCAGCAGCCAGTCTAGCGGGAGAACAGATACGCAGTATTTT
cdr3_aa: CASSQSSGRTDTQYF
d_call: TRBD2
clone_size: once
j_call: TRBJ2-3
v_call: TRBV4-2

cdr3_nt: TGCGCCACCGGCAGGCCGAGCACAGATACGCAGTATTTT
cdr3_aa: CATGRPSTDTQYF
d_call: NA
clone_size: NA
j_call: TRBJ2-3
v_call: TRBV4-1

cdr3_nt: TGCGCCAGCAGCTTGTTCCCTGGCGGGGGGAAAGAGACCCAGTACTTC
cdr3_aa: CASSLFPGGGKETQYF
d_call: TRBD2
clone_size: NA
j_call: TRBJ2-5
v_call: TRBV5-1

cdr3_nt: TGTGCCAGCAGTGAAGCGCTAGTGGGGAACACCGGGGAGCTGTTTTTT
cdr3_aa: CASSEALVGNTGELFF
d_call: NA
clone_size: NA
j_call: TRBJ2-2
v_call: TRBV6-1

cdr3_nt: TGTTCCAGCAGCTTAACGTACAGGGGCCGAACAAATGGAGCTTTCTTT
cdr3_aa: CSSSLTYRGRTNGAFF
d_call: TRBD1
clone_size: NA
j_call: TRBJ1-1
v_call: TRBV7-9

cdr3_nt: TGTGCCAGCACTACTAGCGGGGGCACTAATACGCAGTATTTT
cdr3_aa: CASTTSGGTNTQYF
d_call: TRBD2
clone_size: NA
j_call: TRBJ2-3
v_call: TRBV2

cdr3_nt: TGCGCCAGCAGCCGTGGACAGGGAATAAGTCAAGAGACCCAGTACTTC
cdr3_aa: CASSRGQGISQETQYF
d_call: TRBD1
clone_size: NA
j_call: TRBJ2-5
v_call: TRBV5-1

cdr3_nt: TGCGCCAGCAGCTTGGGCAGAATTATGAACACTGAAGCTTTCTTT
cdr3_aa: CASSLGRIMNTEAFF
d_call: NA
clone_size: NA
j_call: TRBJ1-1
v_call: TRBV5-1

cdr3_nt: TGTGCCAGCAGCTTAGGGGGGAGGGGTCGGTTGGGCAATGAGCAGTTCTTC
cdr3_aa: CASSLGGRGRLGNEQFF
d_call: TRBD2
clone_size: once
j_call: TRBJ2-1
v_call: TRBV7-2

cdr3_nt: TGTGCCAGCAGCCAACATACTGCAGGAGATACGCAGTATTTT
cdr3_aa: CASSQHTAGDTQYF
d_call: NA
clone_size: NA
j_call: TRBJ2-3
v_call: TRBV4-2

cdr3_nt: TGTGCCACCAGCATCAATCAAGATACGCAGTATTTT
cdr3_aa: CATSINQDTQYF
d_call: NA
clone_size: NA
j_call: TRBJ2-3
v_call: TRBV15

cdr3_nt: TGTGCCAGCAGTTTATGGACGGGTACTAGCGGGGGGGAGACCCAGTACTTC
cdr3_aa: CASSLWTGTSGGETQYF
d_call: TRBD2
clone_size: NA
j_call: TRBJ2-5
v_call: TRBV28

cdr3_nt: TGTGCCAGCAGCTTTACTAGCGGGGCTGGAAATGAGCAGTTCTTC
cdr3_aa: CASSFTSGAGNEQFF
d_call: TRBD2
clone_size: NA
j_call: TRBJ2-1
v_call: TRBV7-2

cdr3_nt: TGTGCCAGCAGCTTGGTAGGGCAGGGTGATGAAAAACTGTTTTTT
cdr3_aa: CASSLVGQGDEKLFF
d_call: NA
clone_size: NA
j_call: TRBJ1-4
v_call: TRBV5-7

cdr3_nt: TGTTCCAGCAGCGCAGACGGCTCGGGGTATGGCTACACCTTC
cdr3_aa: CSSSADGSGYGYTF
d_call: NA
clone_size: NA
j_call: TRBJ1-2
v_call: TRBV7-9

cdr3_nt: TGTGCCAGCAGCTTTGGGCAGCCCCAGCCCCAGCATTTT
cdr3_aa: CASSFGQPQPQHF
d_call: NA
clone_size: once
j_call: TRBJ1-5
v_call: TRBV7-9

cdr3_nt: TGTGCCAGGGGACAGGGCCAAGAGACCCAGTACTTC
cdr3_aa: CARGQGQETQYF
d_call: TRBD1
clone_size: NA
j_call: TRBJ2-5
v_call: TRBV2

cdr3_nt: TGTGCCAGCAGCCCCCGGGGGGGAAACACTGAAGCTTTCTTT
cdr3_aa: CASSPRGGNTEAFF
d_call: NA
clone_size: NA
j_call: TRBJ1-1
v_call: TRBV7-2

cdr3_nt: TGTGCCAGCAGCTTGGGCGGACAGTTTTACAATGAGCAGTTCTTC
cdr3_aa: CASSLGGQFYNEQFF
d_call: NA
clone_size: NA
j_call: TRBJ2-1
v_call: TRBV7-2

cdr3_nt: TGCGCCAGCAGCCAAGCTCTGGGCTTCTATGGCTACACCTTC
cdr3_aa: CASSQALGFYGYTF
d_call: NA
clone_size: NA
j_call: TRBJ1-2
v_call: TRBV4-1

cdr3_nt: TGCAGCGTTAGACAGGGGGCTTTGAACACTGAAGCTTTCTTT
cdr3_aa: CSVRQGALNTEAFF
d_call: TRBD1
clone_size: NA
j_call: TRBJ1-1
v_call: TRBV29-1

cdr3_nt: TGCAGTGCTAGACAGGGGGAGACCCAGTACTTC
cdr3_aa: CSARQGETQYF
d_call: NA
clone_size: few
j_call: TRBJ2-5
v_call: TRBV20-1